Presented here are 21 T cell receptor beta chains from one specimen sequenced in a study of blood T cell repertoires in COVID-19. Method: immunoSEQ multiplex PCR; TCRdb's copy keeps in-frame clones and lacks some. The sample lists under 450,000 clones; more than 65% were seen once. The sample was peripheral blood. The source is a human donor with acute or convalescent COVID-19. The donor label of this sample is uncertain.

This clone was picked up a small number of times. This rearrangement joins TRBV12-3 or TRBV12-4 to TRBJ1-5; D gene uncertain. V dropped 1 base and J dropped 9 bases, with 10 bases sitting between them. This CDR3 is 13 amino acids long. The CDR3 loop reads CASSLEYSGPQHF. CDR3 DNA: TGTGCCAGCAGTTTAGAGTATAGCGGGCCCCAGCATTTT.

The chain carries TRBV19 and TRBJ2-1; perhaps TRBD2 as D (7 bases). This CDR3 spans 17 amino acids. Per germline, CDR1 LNHDA and CDR2 SQIVND (reference sequence). The V gene lost 5 bases and the J gene lost 4 bases, with 21 bases spanning the gap. The CDR3 is CASSRGGGAGAYNEQFF. CDR3 nucleotide sequence: TGTGCCAGTAGTCGGGGAGGTGGGGCGGGGGCTTACAATGAGCAGTTCTTC.

V is TRBV30 and J is TRBJ1-2, with 8 positions matching TRBD1. The CDR3 is 14 amino acids. Trimming removed 2 bases from V and 4 bases from J; junction bases left unmatched: 6. Per germline, CDR1 GTSNPN and CDR2 SVGIG (reference sequence). This CDR3 is CAWSPGQGGYGYTF. CDR3 sequence (DNA): TGTGCCTGGAGTCCTGGACAGGGTGGCTATGGCTACACCTTC.

CDR3 residues: CASRGTGNTGELFF. The CDR3, as DNA: TGTGCCAGTAGAGGGACAGGGAACACCGGGGAGCTGTTTTTT. The J gene is TRBJ2-2, the V gene TRBV19; 8 nucleotides agree with TRBD1. The CDR3 length is 14 residues. V gave up 6 bases and J gave up 1 base; unmatched junction bases: 1. Germline V gene sequence: CDR1 LNHDA, CDR2 SQIVND (reference sequence).

This chain uses TRBV9 with TRBJ2-1; 15 bases map to TRBD2. V dropped 0 bases and J dropped 7; count of bases not matched to a gene: 2. Germline V lookup: CDR1 SGDLS, CDR2 YYNGEE. CDR3 length equals 16 residues. The CDR3, as DNA: TGTGCCAGCAGCGTAGGGGGACTAGCGGGAGGAAATGAGCAGTTCTTC. Translating gives CASSVGGLAGGNEQFF.

V gene TRBV12-3 or TRBV12-4 combines with J gene TRBJ1-2; D not certain. CDR3 length equals 13 residues. Trimming removed 4 bases at V and 8 bases at J, with 14 bases between. CDR3 nucleotide sequence: TGTGCCAGCAGTTACGACGGAATCGGGGGCTACACCTTC. As protein: CASSYDGIGGYTF.

V and J are TRBV11-2 and TRBJ2-3; TRBD2 aligns across 9 bases. Trimming took 5 bases from V and 3 from J; bases not matched to a gene: 12. There are 17 residues in the CDR3. The V gene's germline CDR1 is SGHAT and CDR2 FQNNGV. The CDR3 spells CASSQRLRGGVTDTQYF. The DNA for the CDR3 is TGTGCCAGCAGCCAGCGGTTGCGGGGGGGCGTTACAGATACGCAGTATTTT.

This chain links TRBV5-6 with TRBJ2-1, with 7 bases matching TRBD1. With V trimmed by 1 base and J by 5 bases, 6 bases remained unmatched. The germline CDR1 and CDR2 sequences are SGHDT and YYEEEE. The CDR3 loop spans 15 amino acids. The CDR3 nucleotides read TGTGCCAGCAGCTTGCTGGACAGGAGTAACAATGAGCAGTTCTTC. Its translation: CASSLLDRSNNEQFF.

V usage is TRBV3-1 (or the pseudogene TRBV3-2) and J usage is TRBJ2-1; 8 bases match TRBD2. The CDR3 is 20 amino acids. Germline V gene data show CDR1 as LGHDT and CDR2 as YNNKEL (reference sequence). The V segment lost 4 bases and the J segment 4 bases; nucleotides outside the gene matches: 21. The CDR3 DNA follows: TGTGCCAGCAGCCCCCTCCTCAGTTCGGGTAGTAGCGGGGCTTACAATGAGCAGTTCTTC. Amino acids: CASSPLLSSGSSGAYNEQFF.

The V and J genes are TRBV10-3 and TRBJ2-7; no definite D call. In germline, CDR1 is ENHRY, CDR2 SYGVKD. The CDR3 runs to 13 residues. V was cut by 3 bases and J by 2 bases, with 8 bases left in between. CDR3 sequence: CAISDPTTYEQYF. The CDR3 nucleotides are TGTGCCATCAGTGACCCCACAACCTACGAGCAGTACTTC.

This clone was found once. The V and J genes are TRBV9 and TRBJ1-2; 9 bases agree with TRBD1. V was clipped by 0 bases and J by 5 bases; unmatched bases: 2. This CDR3 spans 14 amino acids. Germline V lookup: CDR1 SGDLS, CDR2 YYNGEE. The CDR3 bases are TGTGCCAGCAGCGTAGAAGGACAGGGGTATGGCTACACCTTC. Encoded protein: CASSVEGQGYGYTF.

The V and J genes are TRBV14 and TRBJ2-7; 8 positions agree with TRBD2. With V trimmed by 4 bases and J by 1 base, 6 bases remained unmatched. CDR1 and CDR2 from the germline V gene are SGHDN and FVKESK. This CDR3 region has 15 residues. The CDR3 DNA reads as TGTGCCAGCAGCCCTCAGCGGGGGCCTTCCTACGAGCAGTACTTC. Translated: CASSPQRGPSYEQYF.

The rearrangement joins TRBV5-6 to TRBJ2-1, with TRBD2 matching 10 bases. V shed 6 bases and J 5 bases; nucleotides not matched to a gene: 2. Looked up from germline, CDR1 is SGHDT and CDR2 is YYEEEE. The CDR3 runs 13 residues. The CDR3 bases are TGTGCCAGCAACAGCGGGAGGGACAATGAGCAGTTCTTC. Translation: CASNSGRDNEQFF. Looking up the rest from reference TRBV5-6 and TRBJ2-1 gives the full variable domain: DAGVTQSPTHLIKTRGQQVTLRCSPKSGHDTVSWYQQALGQGPQFIFQYYEEEERQRGNFPDRFSGHQFPNYSSELNVNALLLGDSALYLCASNSGRDNEQFFGPGTRLTVL.

The chain is built from TRBV4-2 and TRBJ1-4; a possible D gene is TRBD1 (5 bases). Germline lookup yields CDR1 LGHNA and CDR2 YNFKEQ. Trimming left V 6 bases short and J 4 bases short, with 18 bases between. CDR3 length equals 16 residues. The CDR3 DNA reads as TGTGCCAGCAGAACGAATGGGGCGGCCATTAATGAAAAACTGTTTTTT. Translation: CASRTNGAAINEKLFF.

V gene TRBV19 combines with J gene TRBJ1-2; maybe TRBD1 (5 bases). The V gene's germline CDR1 is LNHDA and CDR2 SQIVND (reference sequence). Trimming removed 7 bases at V and 10 bases at J, with 16 bases between. The CDR3 is made up of 12 amino acids. DNA for the CDR3: TGTGCCAGTAACTCCTTTGACAGTCCCTACACCTTC. This codes for CASNSFDSPYTF.

The gene calls are TRBV3-1 (or the pseudogene TRBV3-2) and TRBJ1-1; 7 bases map to TRBD1. After removal of 2 bases from V and 6 bases from J, the junction contained 6 bases not matched to a gene. CDR3 length: 14 residues. CDR1 LGHDT and CDR2 YNNKEL come from the germline V gene (reference sequence). CDR3 in amino acids: CASSQPYRGAEAFF. The CDR3 DNA follows: TGTGCCAGCAGCCAACCCTACAGGGGAGCTGAAGCTTTCTTT.

The J gene is TRBJ2-3, the V gene TRBV11-2, with a tentative D call TRBD2 (5 bases). Germline V gene lookup returns CDR1 SGHAT and CDR2 FQNNGV. V lost 3 bases, J lost 1 base, and 11 bases lay in between. The CDR3 length is 15 residues. Here the CDR3 reads CASSFGVLGTDTQYF. The CDR3 DNA sequence: TGTGCCAGCAGCTTCGGGGTCCTGGGCACAGATACGCAGTATTTT. Filled out from reference TRBV11-2 and TRBJ2-3, the complete variable domain reads EAGVAQSPRYKIIEKRQSVAFWCNPISGHATLYWYQQILGQGPKLLIQFQNNGVVDDSQLPKDRFSAERLKGVDSTLKIQPAKLEDSAVYLCASSFGVLGTDTQYFGPGTRLTVL.

As for this clone: Different DNA sequences within this sample yield the same CDR3. The chain employs TRBV27 and TRBJ1-5; D remains unclear. Trimming stripped 3 bases from V and 7 bases from J, with 10 bases between. CDR1 and CDR2 (germline): MNHEY, SMNVEV (reference sequence). This CDR3 is built from 13 residues. CDR3 amino acids: CASSFGGRQPQHF. In nucleotides, the CDR3 is TGTGCCAGCAGTTTCGGAGGAAGGCAGCCCCAGCATTTT.

The V call is TRBV6-2 or TRBV6-3, the J call TRBJ2-7; 7 nucleotides align to TRBD1. The trim removed 2 bases at V and 3 bases at J, leaving 7 bases unmatched. Germline CDR1 reads MNHEY; CDR2 reads SVGEGT. CDR3 size: 15 residues. The CDR3 region is CASSYEINRGYEQYF. The CDR3 DNA reads as TGTGCCAGCAGTTACGAAATTAACAGGGGCTACGAGCAGTACTTC.

The chain combines TRBV6-6 with TRBJ2-3; tentatively, D is TRBD2 (7 bases). CDR1 MNHNY and CDR2 SVGAGI come from the germline V gene (reference sequence). V was cut by 6 bases and J by 3 bases, with 19 bases left in between. There are 16 residues in the CDR3. DNA of the CDR3: TGTGCCAGCAGGATGCCCGGGGGGCCGGGAACAGATACGCAGTATTTT. This encodes CASRMPGGPGTDTQYF.

CDR3 protein: CASTPRDSLYNEQFF. The CDR3 DNA follows: TGTGCCAGCACTCCAAGGGACAGCCTTTACAATGAGCAGTTCTTC. The chain couples TRBV5-5 to TRBJ2-1; TRBD1 matches 7 bases. Germline V gene lookup returns CDR1 SGHKS and CDR2 YYEKEE (reference sequence). This CDR3 is 15 amino acids long. With 6 bases clipped from V and 4 bases from J, the junction kept 10 bases outside the gene matches.